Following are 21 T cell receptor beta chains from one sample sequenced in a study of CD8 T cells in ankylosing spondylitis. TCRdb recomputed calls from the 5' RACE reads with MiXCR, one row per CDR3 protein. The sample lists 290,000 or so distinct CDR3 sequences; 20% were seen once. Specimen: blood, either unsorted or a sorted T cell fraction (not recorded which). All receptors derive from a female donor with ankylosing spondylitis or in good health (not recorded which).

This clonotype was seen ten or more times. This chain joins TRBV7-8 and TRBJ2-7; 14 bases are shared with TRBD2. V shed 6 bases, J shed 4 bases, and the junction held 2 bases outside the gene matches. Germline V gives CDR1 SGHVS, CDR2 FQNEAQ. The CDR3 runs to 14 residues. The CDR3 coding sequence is TGTGCCAGCAGGCGACTAGCGGGAGGGTACGAGCAGTACTTC. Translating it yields CASRRLAGGYEQYF.

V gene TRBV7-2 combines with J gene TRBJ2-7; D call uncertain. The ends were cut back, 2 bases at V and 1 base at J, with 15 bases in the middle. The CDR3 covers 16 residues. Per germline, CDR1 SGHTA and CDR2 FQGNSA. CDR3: CASSLSDGYGSYEQYF. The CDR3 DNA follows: TGTGCCAGCAGCTTATCTGATGGCTATGGTTCCTACGAGCAGTACTTC. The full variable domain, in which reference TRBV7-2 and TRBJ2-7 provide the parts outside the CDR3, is GAGVSQSPSNKVTEKGKDVELRCDPISGHTALYWYRQSLGQGLEFLIYFQGNSAPDKSGLPSDRFSAERTGGSVSTLTIQRTQQEDSAVYLCASSLSDGYGSYEQYFGPGTRLTVT.

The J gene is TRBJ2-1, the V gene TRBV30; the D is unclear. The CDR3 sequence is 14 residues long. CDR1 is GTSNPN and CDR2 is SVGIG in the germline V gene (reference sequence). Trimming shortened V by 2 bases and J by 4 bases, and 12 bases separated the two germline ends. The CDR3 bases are TGTGCCTGGAGTTCCCCACCCGCTTACAATGAGCAGTTCTTC. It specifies CAWSSPPAYNEQFF. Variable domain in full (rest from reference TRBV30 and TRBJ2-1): SQTIHQWPATLVQPVGSPLSLECTVEGTSNPNLYWYRQAAGRGLQLLFYSVGIGQISSEVPQNLSASRPQDRQFILSSKKLLLSDSGFYLCAWSSPPAYNEQFFGPGTRLTVL.

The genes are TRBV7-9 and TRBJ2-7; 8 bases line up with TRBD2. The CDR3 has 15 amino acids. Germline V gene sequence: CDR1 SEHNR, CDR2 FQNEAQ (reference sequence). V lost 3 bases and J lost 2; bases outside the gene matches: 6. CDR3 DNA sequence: TGTGCCAGCAGCTTCGGCGGGAGGCTGACCTACGAGCAGTACTTC. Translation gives CASSFGGRLTYEQYF.

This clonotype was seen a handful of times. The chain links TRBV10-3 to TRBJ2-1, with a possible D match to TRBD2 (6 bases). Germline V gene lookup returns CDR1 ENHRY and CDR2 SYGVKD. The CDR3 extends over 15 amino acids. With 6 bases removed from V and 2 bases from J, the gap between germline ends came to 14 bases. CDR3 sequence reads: CAIRPGLATYNEQFF. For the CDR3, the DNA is TGTGCCATCAGGCCGGGACTTGCCACCTACAATGAGCAGTTCTTC.

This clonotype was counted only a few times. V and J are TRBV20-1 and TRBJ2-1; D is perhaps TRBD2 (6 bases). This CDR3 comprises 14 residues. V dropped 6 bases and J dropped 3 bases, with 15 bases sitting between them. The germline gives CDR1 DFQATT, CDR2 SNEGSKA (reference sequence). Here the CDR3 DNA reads TGCAGTGCCCGGACGACGCGGGGCTACAATGAGCAGTTCTTC. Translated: CSARTTRGYNEQFF.

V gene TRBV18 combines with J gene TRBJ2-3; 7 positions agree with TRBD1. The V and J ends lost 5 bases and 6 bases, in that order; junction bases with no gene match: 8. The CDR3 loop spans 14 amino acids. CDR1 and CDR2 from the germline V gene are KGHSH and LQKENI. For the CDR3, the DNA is TGTGCCAGCTCAACCCCCGAGGGGGCCGATACGCAGTATTTT. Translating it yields CASSTPEGADTQYF.

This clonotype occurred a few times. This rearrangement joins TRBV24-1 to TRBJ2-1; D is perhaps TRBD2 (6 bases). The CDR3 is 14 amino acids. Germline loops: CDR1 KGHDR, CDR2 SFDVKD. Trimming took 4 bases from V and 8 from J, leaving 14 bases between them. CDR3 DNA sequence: TGTGCCACCAGTGACCGTGGAGGGCGCGATGAGCAGTTCTTC. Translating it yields CATSDRGGRDEQFF.

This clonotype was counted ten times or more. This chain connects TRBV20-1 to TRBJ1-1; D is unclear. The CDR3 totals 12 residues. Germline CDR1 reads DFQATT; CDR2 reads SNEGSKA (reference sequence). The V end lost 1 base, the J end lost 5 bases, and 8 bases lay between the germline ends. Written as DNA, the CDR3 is TGCAGTGCTAGAGGAGGTGGAACTGAAGCTTTCTTT. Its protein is CSARGGGTEAFF.

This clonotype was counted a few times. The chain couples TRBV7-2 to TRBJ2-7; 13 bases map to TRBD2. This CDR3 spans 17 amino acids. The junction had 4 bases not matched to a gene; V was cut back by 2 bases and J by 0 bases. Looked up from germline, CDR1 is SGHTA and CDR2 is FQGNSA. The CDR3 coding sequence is TGTGCCAGCAGCTTAACTAGCGGGAGGGCCCGCTCCTACGAGCAGTACTTC. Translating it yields CASSLTSGRARSYEQYF. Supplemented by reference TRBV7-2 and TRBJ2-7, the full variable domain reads GAGVSQSPSNKVTEKGKDVELRCDPISGHTALYWYRQSLGQGLEFLIYFQGNSAPDKSGLPSDRFSAERTGGSVSTLTIQRTQQEDSAVYLCASSLTSGRARSYEQYFGPGTRLTVT.

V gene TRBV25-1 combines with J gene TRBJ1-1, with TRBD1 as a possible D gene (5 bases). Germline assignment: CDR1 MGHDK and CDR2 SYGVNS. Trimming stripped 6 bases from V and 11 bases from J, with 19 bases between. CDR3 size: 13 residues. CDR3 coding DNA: TGTGCCAGCAGGGGGGGGGGGACGACCGGCGCTTTCTTT. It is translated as CASRGGGTTGAFF.

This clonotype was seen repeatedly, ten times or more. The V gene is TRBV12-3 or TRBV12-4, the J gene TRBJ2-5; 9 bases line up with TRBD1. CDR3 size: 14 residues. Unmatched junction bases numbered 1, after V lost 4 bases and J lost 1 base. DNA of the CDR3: TGTGCCAGCAGTTGGGGACAGGGCCAAGAGACCCAGTACTTC. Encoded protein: CASSWGQGQETQYF.

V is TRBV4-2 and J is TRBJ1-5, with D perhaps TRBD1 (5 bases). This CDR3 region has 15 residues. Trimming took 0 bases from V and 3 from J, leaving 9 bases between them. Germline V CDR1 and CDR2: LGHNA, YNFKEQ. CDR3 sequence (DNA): TGTGCCAGCAGCCAAGATCGGGGCTACAATCAGCCCCAGCATTTT. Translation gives CASSQDRGYNQPQHF.

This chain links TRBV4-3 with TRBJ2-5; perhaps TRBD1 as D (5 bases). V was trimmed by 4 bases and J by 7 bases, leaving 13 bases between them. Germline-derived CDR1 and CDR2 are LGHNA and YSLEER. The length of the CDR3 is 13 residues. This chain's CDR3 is CASSPGRTGTQYF. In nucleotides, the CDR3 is TGCGCCAGCAGCCCGGGCCGAACAGGGACCCAGTACTTC.

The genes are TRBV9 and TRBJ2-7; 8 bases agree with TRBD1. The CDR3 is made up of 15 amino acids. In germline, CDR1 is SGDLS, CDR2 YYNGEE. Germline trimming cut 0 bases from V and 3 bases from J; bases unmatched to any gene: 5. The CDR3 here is CASSVGQGFYYEQYF. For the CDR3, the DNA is TGTGCCAGCAGCGTAGGACAGGGGTTCTACTACGAGCAGTACTTC.

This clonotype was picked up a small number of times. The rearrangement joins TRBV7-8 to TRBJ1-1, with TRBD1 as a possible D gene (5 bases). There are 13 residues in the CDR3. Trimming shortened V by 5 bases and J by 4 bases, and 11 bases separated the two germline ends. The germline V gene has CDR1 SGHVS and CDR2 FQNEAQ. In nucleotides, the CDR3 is TGTGCCAGCAGCCGGACAAGAGTCACTGAAGCTTTCTTT. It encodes CASSRTRVTEAFF.

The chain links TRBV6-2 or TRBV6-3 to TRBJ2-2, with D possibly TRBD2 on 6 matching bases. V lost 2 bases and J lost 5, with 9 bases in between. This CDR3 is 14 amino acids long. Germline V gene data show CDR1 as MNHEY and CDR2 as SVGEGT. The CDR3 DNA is TGTGCCAGCAGTTACGCAGGGAGGACCGGGGAGCTGTTTTTT. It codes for CASSYAGRTGELFF.

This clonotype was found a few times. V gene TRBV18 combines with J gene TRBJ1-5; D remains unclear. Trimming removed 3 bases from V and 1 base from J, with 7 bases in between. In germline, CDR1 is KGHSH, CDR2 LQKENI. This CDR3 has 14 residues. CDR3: CASSPESSNQPQHF. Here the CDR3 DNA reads TGTGCCAGCTCACCTGAGTCGAGCAATCAGCCCCAGCATTTT.

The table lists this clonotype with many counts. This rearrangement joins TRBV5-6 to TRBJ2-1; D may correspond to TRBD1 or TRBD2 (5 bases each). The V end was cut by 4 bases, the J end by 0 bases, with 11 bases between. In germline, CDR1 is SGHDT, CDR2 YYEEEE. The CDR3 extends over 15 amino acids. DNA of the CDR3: TGTGCCAGCAGCCCTCTGGGGGTCTCCTACAATGAGCAGTTCTTC. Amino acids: CASSPLGVSYNEQFF.

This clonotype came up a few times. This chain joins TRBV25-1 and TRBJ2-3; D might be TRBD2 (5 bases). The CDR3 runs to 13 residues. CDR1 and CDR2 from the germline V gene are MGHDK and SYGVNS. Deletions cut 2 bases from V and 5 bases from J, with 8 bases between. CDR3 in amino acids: CASSEREGDTQYF. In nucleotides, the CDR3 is TGTGCCAGCAGTGAACGGGAAGGAGATACGCAGTATTTT. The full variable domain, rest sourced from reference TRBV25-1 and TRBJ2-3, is EADIYQTPRYLVIGTGKKITLECSQTMGHDKMYWYQQDPGMELHLIHYSYGVNSTEKGDLSSESTVSRIRTEHFPLTLESARPSHTSQYLCASSEREGDTQYFGPGTRLTVL.

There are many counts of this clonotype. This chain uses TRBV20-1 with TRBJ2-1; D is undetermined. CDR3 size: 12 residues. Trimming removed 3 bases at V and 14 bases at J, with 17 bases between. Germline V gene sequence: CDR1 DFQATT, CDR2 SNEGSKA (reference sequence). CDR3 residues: CSARVHGGGEFF. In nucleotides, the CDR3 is TGCAGTGCTAGGGTACACGGCGGCGGCGAGTTCTTC.